These T cell receptor beta chains were read from a single sample in a study of T cell clonotyping in hematopoietic cell transplantation. Using immunoSEQ multiplex PCR, the repertoire was profiled, and TCRdb retains in-frame clones only, with some absent. The table shows roughly 15,000 clones, with around 62% occurring only once. The specimen sequenced was PBMCs. The receptors stem from a human donor who either received an allogeneic hematopoietic cell transplant for a myeloid malignancy or was a related donor (not recorded which). Some clones in this sample may be carry-over from other donors' samples. Each CDR3 is given with its conserved first and last residue. Fields, in order: clone size, CDR3 length, V gene, D gene, J gene, CDR3 DNA, CDR3 protein. A D gene is named only where the DNA matches it firmly. Expanded clones are given a class, and other clones once, few, many or no size at all.

-	18	TRBV4-3	TRBD1	TRBJ1-5	TGCGCCAGCAGCCGGGGGACAGGGGTACGGACAAGGGATCAGCCCCAGCATTTT	CASSRGTGVRTRDQPQHF
once	14	TRBV11-3	-	TRBJ2-2	TGTGCCAGCGGACGGGACACCAACACCGGGGAGCTGTTTTTT	CASGRDTNTGELFF
-	13	TRBV30	-	TRBJ1-5	TGTGCCTGGAGCGTTGGGGGGAATCAGCCCCAGCATTTT	CAWSVGGNQPQHF
few	13	TRBV5-1	-	TRBJ2-5	TGCGCCAGCAACAGGGACGGCCAAGAGACCCAGTACTTC	CASNRDGQETQYF
-	13	TRBV2	-	TRBJ1-5	TGTGCCAGCAGTGATGATTCCTATCAGCCCCAGCATTTT	CASSDDSYQPQHF
-	15	TRBV25-1	-	TRBJ2-5	TGTGCCAGCAGTTTCGCGCTGGGCCACCAAGAGACCCAGTACTTC	CASSFALGHQETQYF
-	14	TRBV30	-	TRBJ1-5	TGTGCCTGGAGTGTACGCTCCGGAGGTCAGCCCCAGCATTTT	CAWSVRSGGQPQHF
-	14	TRBV30	-	TRBJ1-3	TGTGCCTGGAGTCTCGAGGGGTTTGGAAACACCATATATTTT	CAWSLEGFGNTIYF
-	14	TRBV6-6	-	TRBJ2-2	TGTGCCAGCAGTTACATGCGAGACACCGGGGAGCTGTTTTTT	CASSYMRDTGELFF
-	10	TRBV20-1	-	TRBJ2-3	TGCAGTGCTTCCACAGATACGCAGTATTTT	CSASTDTQYF
-	13	TRBV6-5	-	TRBJ1-5	TGTGCCAGCAGTCCCGGGGGACCCCAGCCCCAGCATTTT	CASSPGGPQPQHF
-	13	TRBV4-1	TRBD1	TRBJ1-2	TGCGCCAGCAGCCAAGTCGGACAGGATCGCTACACCTTC	CASSQVGQDRYTF
-	14	TRBV5-1	-	TRBJ2-5	TGCGCCAGCAGCTTCCCTGATAGGATTGAGACCCAGTACTTC	CASSFPDRIETQYF
-	15	TRBV7-3	-	TRBJ1-2	TGTGCCAGCAGCCCCGTCGGGGGGAGCGACTATGGCTACACCTTC	CASSPVGGSDYGYTF
-	12	TRBV18	-	TRBJ1-5	TGTGCCAGCTCACAAATTAATCAGCCCCAGCATTTT	CASSQINQPQHF
-	14	TRBV14	TRBD1	TRBJ1-2	TGTGCCAGCAGTCTCGACAGGGGAAGAGGTGGCTACACCTTC	CASSLDRGRGGYTF
-	14	TRBV28	-	TRBJ2-7	TGTGCCAGCAGTTTTTGGCAGCGTAGTTACGAGCAGTACTTC	CASSFWQRSYEQYF
-	15	TRBV4-1	-	TRBJ2-7	TGCGCCAGCAGCCCATATCTGGGGGGGCCCGACGAGCAGTACTTC	CASSPYLGGPDEQYF
few	15	TRBV25-1	-	TRBJ1-2	TGTGCCAGCAGTGCCACAGGCCCTCCGCTATATGGCTACACCTTC	CASSATGPPLYGYTF
-	20	TRBV4-1	TRBD1	TRBJ1-1	TGCGCCAGCAGCCCAAAAGCTAGTTCGGGACAGCTGGCCGTTGGCACTGAAGCTTTCTTT	CASSPKASSGQLAVGTEAFF
-	15	TRBV19	-	TRBJ1-5	TGTGCCAGTAGTATAGGTGGGGCACCCAATCAGCCCCAGCATTTT	CASSIGGAPNQPQHF
-	14	TRBV4-3	TRBD1	TRBJ1-4	TGCGCCAGCAGTGAACAGGGGGTTGATGAAAAACTGTTTTTT	CASSEQGVDEKLFF
once	14	TRBV4-3	-	TRBJ1-2	TGCGCCAGCAGCCAAGCCCAAGCAGGGGATGGCTACACCTTC	CASSQAQAGDGYTF
-	16	TRBV7-8	-	TRBJ2-7	TGTGCCAGCAGCTTAGAGTCAGGCGGGCGACCCTACGAGCAGTACTTC	CASSLESGGRPYEQYF
-	13	TRBV28	TRBD1	TRBJ1-4	TGTGCCAGCAGTTCAGGGGGTCGGGAAAAACTGTTTTTT	CASSSGGREKLFF
-	14	TRBV6-6	-	TRBJ2-1	TGTGCCAGCACCAAGGAGGGGGGGGCGAATGAGCAGTTCTTC	CASTKEGGANEQFF
-	13	TRBV29-1	-	TRBJ1-1	TGCAGCGCTCCCGGTGGGGGGAACACTGAAGCTTTCTTT	CSAPGGGNTEAFF
-	15	TRBV7-2	TRBD2	TRBJ2-7	TGTGCCAGCAGCTTAGCGCGGGGGTACTCCTACGAGCAGTACTTC	CASSLARGYSYEQYF
-	10	TRBV30	-	TRBJ2-7	TGTGCCGGAGGGATTCTCCAGCAGTACTTC	CAGGILQQYF
once	15	TRBV30	-	TRBJ1-6	TGTGCCTGGAGTGTAGGGGCAGGAGCCAATTCACCCCTCCACTTT	CAWSVGAGANSPLHF
-	12	TRBV10-3	-	TRBJ2-7	TGTGCCATCAGCGGAGGGGGATGGGAGCAGTACTTC	CAISGGGWEQYF
-	14	TRBV30	TRBD1	TRBJ2-7	TGTGCCTGGAGTCCCAGGGGGCTCCGCTACGAGCAGTACTTC	CAWSPRGLRYEQYF
-	17	TRBV11-2	-	TRBJ1-4	TGTGCCAGCAGCCCTACTGAGTATAGGGAAGGGGAAGAAAAACTGTTTTTT	CASSPTEYREGEEKLFF
-	13	TRBV6-5	-	TRBJ2-7	TGTGCCAGCAGTTACTCGATAACTAACGAGCAGTACTTC	CASSYSITNEQYF
-	13	TRBV2	-	TRBJ1-1	TGTGCCAGCAGTGGTCAGGAGGGCACTGAAGCTTTCTTT	CASSGQEGTEAFF
-	14	TRBV30	-	TRBJ1-5	TGTGCCTGGAGGGCAGGGCTCGGCAGTCAGCCCCAGCATTTT	CAWRAGLGSQPQHF
-	16	TRBV30	-	TRBJ2-2	TGTGCCTGGAGTGTTGGAGCGGGTGCGAACACCGGGGAGCTGTTTTTT	CAWSVGAGANTGELFF
-	13	TRBV11-2	-	TRBJ1-2	TGTGCCAGCAGCTTCTCCGGGACATATGGCTACACCTTC	CASSFSGTYGYTF
-	12	TRBV6-5	-	TRBJ2-7	TGTGCCAGCACCTCATTGCTGTACGAGCAGTACTTC	CASTSLLYEQYF
few	16	TRBV7-5	-	TRBJ1-2	TGTGTCAGAAGCTTAGCAGGGACGGCCGGGCACTATGGCTACACCTTC	CVRSLAGTAGHYGYTF
-	14	TRBV2	-	TRBJ2-7	TGTGCCAGCAGTGTTGAGGGGCACAGATACGAGCAGTACTTC	CASSVEGHRYEQYF
-	13	TRBV30	-	TRBJ1-6	TGTGCCTGGAGTAGGCAGAGGAATTCACCCCTCCACTTT	CAWSRQRNSPLHF
once	12	TRBV6-5	-	TRBJ2-7	TGTGCCAGCAGGCCAGACTCCTACGAGCAGTACTTC	CASRPDSYEQYF
-	14	TRBV5-1	TRBD1	TRBJ1-2	TGCGCCAGCAGGCCGACAGGGTTGGTCTATGGCTACACCTTC	CASRPTGLVYGYTF
few	17	TRBV4-1	-	TRBJ2-6	TGCGCCAGCAGCCAAGAGACAGCTAGCTCTGGGGCCAACGTCCTGACTTTC	CASSQETASSGANVLTF
-	13	TRBV19	-	TRBJ1-5	TGTGCCAGTAGTATCAATGGCAATCAGCCCCAGCATTTT	CASSINGNQPQHF
-	13	TRBV6-6	-	TRBJ2-7	TGTGCCAGCAGCCGGGACGGTCCCTACGAGCAGTACTTC	CASSRDGPYEQYF
few	14	TRBV18	-	TRBJ2-7	TGTGCCAGCTCACCACCGGTGACAGCCTACGAGCAGTACTTC	CASSPPVTAYEQYF
-	16	TRBV30	-	TRBJ1-1	TGTGCCTGGAGTGTAAGTAAGCTGGGGATGGACACTGAAGCTTTCTTT	CAWSVSKLGMDTEAFF